These 28 T cell receptor beta chains originate from one sample sequenced in a study of Graves' ophthalmopathy and Graves' hyperthyroidism. RNA transcripts served as template for amplifying TCR beta CDR3 sequences. First-round RT-PCR with HTBI primers preceded a second-round multiplex PCR. TCRdb re-analysed the multiplex PCR reads in MiXCR, keeping a single row per CDR3 protein. The sample contains 1 million to 1.3 million distinct CDR3 sequences, 36% of which appear only once. Sequencing was carried out using peripheral blood or thyroid tissue (not recorded which). These receptors were obtained from an adult man with Graves' hyperthyroidism.

This clonotype occurred many times. V and J are TRBV7-9 and TRBJ2-5, with 12 bases identical to TRBD1. The CDR3 is 15 amino acids. V lost 5 bases to trimming and J lost 5 bases; unmatched junction nucleotides: 6. Per germline, CDR1 SEHNR and CDR2 FQNEAQ (reference sequence). CDR3 nucleotide sequence: TGTGCCAGCAGCCCGGGGACAGGGGGCTTGGAGACCCAGTACTTC. This sequence encodes CASSPGTGGLETQYF.

CDR3 loop: CSASDRDYYGYTF. The CDR3 DNA reads TGCAGTGCTAGCGACAGGGATTACTATGGCTACACCTTC. The genes are TRBV20-1 and TRBJ1-2; 7 positions match TRBD1. The CDR3 is made up of 13 amino acids. The germline V gene encodes CDR1 DFQATT and CDR2 SNEGSKA (reference sequence). V lost 3 bases, J lost 3 bases, and 4 bases stayed unmatched.

At least ten counts were recorded for this clonotype. This sequence joins TRBV7-6 and TRBJ1-1; D is unresolved. Germline V gene data show CDR1 as SGHVS and CDR2 as FNYEAQ. The CDR3 has 15 amino acids. V gave up 5 bases and J gave up 0 bases, with 13 bases separating them. The CDR3 loop is CASSPSRHLNTEAFF. CDR3 DNA sequence: TGTGCCAGCAGCCCTAGTAGGCATCTGAACACTGAAGCTTTCTTT.

The table lists this clonotype with many counts. This chain joins TRBV12-3 or TRBV12-4 and TRBJ1-5; D uncertain. The V end lost 5 bases, the J end lost 2 bases, and 10 bases lay between the germline ends. The CDR3 length is 14 residues. CDR3 in amino acids: CASSPQAGNQPQHF. CDR3 bases: TGTGCCAGCAGTCCACAAGCGGGCAATCAGCCCCAGCATTTT.

Only a few counts were recorded for this clonotype. The chain couples TRBV7-9 to TRBJ2-2; unclear D gene. This CDR3 spans 13 amino acids. From germline, CDR1 is SEHNR and CDR2 FQNEAQ (reference sequence). The V end lost 4 bases, the J end lost 6 bases, and 9 bases lay between the germline ends. Written as DNA, the CDR3 is TGTGCCAGCAGCTACGGTCAGTCCGGGGAGCTGTTTTTT. It translates to CASSYGQSGELFF.

V is TRBV5-1 and J is TRBJ1-3; D remains unclear. With 0 bases removed from V and 4 bases from J, the gap between germline ends came to 8 bases. The CDR3 is 14 residues long. Germline CDR1 SGHRS, CDR2 YFSETQ. As DNA, the CDR3 is TGCGCCAGCAGCTTGGACTTGACAGGAAACACCATATATTTT. Translation: CASSLDLTGNTIYF.

This clonotype was counted at least ten times. This sequence joins TRBV20-1 and TRBJ1-2; 12 positions agree with TRBD1. This CDR3 contains 17 residues. The V segment lost 3 bases and the J segment 8 bases; nucleotides outside the gene matches: 16. From germline, CDR1 is DFQATT and CDR2 SNEGSKA (reference sequence). The CDR3 nucleotides read TGCAGTGCTAGCCGGGGACAGGGGGCGCGCCTCAGTGGGGGCTACACCTTC. Residues: CSASRGQGARLSGGYTF.

This chain uses TRBV10-3 with TRBJ2-7; D not resolved. Germline values: CDR1 ENHRY, CDR2 SYGVKD. The V and J ends lost 5 bases and 3 bases respectively, with 11 bases between them. The length of the CDR3 is 13 residues. Here the CDR3 DNA reads TGTGCCATCAGTCAACCGAGTAACTACGAGCAGTACTTC. Translating it yields CAISQPSNYEQYF.

Note on this clonotype: Being one base from a much bigger clone, this may be a read error. The V call is TRBV20-1, the J call TRBJ2-7; D gene unclear. CDR3 size: 12 residues. Per the germline V gene, CDR1 is DFQATT and CDR2 is SNEGSKA (reference sequence). The CDR3 DNA follows: TGCAGTGCCAAGGCCAGGAACGGCGAGCATTACTTC. This gives the protein CSAKARNGEHYF.

This clonotype has ten or more counts. The J gene is TRBJ2-7, the V gene TRBV19; D not certain. This CDR3 has 14 amino acids. V was shortened by 4 bases and J by 0 bases, with 10 bases between the two germline ends. Looked up from germline, CDR1 is LNHDA and CDR2 is SQIVND (reference sequence). The CDR3 spells CASSRQLSSYEQYF. In DNA, the CDR3 is TGTGCCAGTAGTAGGCAGTTGAGCTCCTACGAGCAGTACTTC. Supplemented by reference TRBV19 and TRBJ2-7, the full variable domain reads DGGITQSPKYLFRKEGQNVTLSCEQNLNHDAMYWYRQDPGQGLRLIYYSQIVNDFQKGDIAEGYSVSREKKESFPLTVTSAQKNPTAFYLCASSRQLSSYEQYFGPGTRLTVT.

The genes are TRBV4-1 and TRBJ1-4, with TRBD1 identical over 10 bases. In germline, CDR1 is MGHRA, CDR2 YSYEKL. The CDR3 is made up of 15 amino acids. The J segment lost 7 bases and the V segment lost 5 bases, leaving 7 bases of the junction unmatched. The DNA for the CDR3 is TGCGCCAGCAGCTTGACAGGGGGCATTGGTGAAAAACTGTTTTTT. Encoded protein: CASSLTGGIGEKLFF.

This clonotype has a count of ten or more. The chain employs TRBV4-3 and TRBJ2-7, with a possible D match to TRBD1 (6 bases). Between the trimmed V and J ends, which lost 1 base and 4 bases, there was a span of 11 bases. From germline, CDR1 is LGHNA and CDR2 YSLEER. The CDR3 is made up of 14 amino acids. CDR3 sequence reads: CASSQAGTIYEQYF. CDR3 nucleotides: TGCGCCAGCAGCCAAGCCGGGACAATTTACGAGCAGTACTTC.

This clonotype appeared once. The chain links TRBV10-3 to TRBJ1-2; D not resolved. V lost 3 bases and J 9 bases, leaving 8 bases between the germline ends. The CDR3 is 11 residues long. Germline V gene data show CDR1 as ENHRY and CDR2 as SYGVKD. The CDR3 bases are TGTGCCATCAGTGATGAAGACAGCTACACCTTC. This encodes CAISDEDSYTF.

The chain uses TRBV20-1 and TRBJ1-6, with D perhaps matching TRBD1 (6 bases). Per germline, CDR1 DFQATT and CDR2 SNEGSKA (reference sequence). This CDR3 region has 12 residues. Deletions cut 3 bases from V and 15 bases from J, with 15 bases between. This CDR3 reads CSARKQGSNLHF. The CDR3 region has the DNA TGCAGTGCTAGGAAGCAGGGGTCGAACCTCCACTTT.

This chain joins TRBV30 and TRBJ1-4; D remains unclear. V lost 1 base and J lost 2, with 14 bases in between. The CDR3 runs to 16 residues. Looked up from germline, CDR1 is GTSNPN and CDR2 is SVGIG (reference sequence). CDR3 DNA: TGTGCCTGGAGTGCCGATCTGGGTATCACTAATGAAAAACTGTTTTTT. Its protein is CAWSADLGITNEKLFF.

There are a few counts of this clonotype. V gene TRBV6-5 combines with J gene TRBJ2-5; TRBD2 matches 7 bases. V dropped 7 bases and J dropped 2; count of bases not matched to a gene: 13. Germline-derived CDR1 and CDR2 are MNHEY and SVGAGI. This CDR3 region has 16 residues. CDR3 region: CASNKIPGGRQETQYF. For the CDR3, the DNA is TGTGCCAGCAACAAAATACCGGGGGGAAGACAAGAGACCCAGTACTTC.

The chain carries TRBV9 and TRBJ2-5; 7 bases align to TRBD2. V trimming: 3 bases; J trimming: 5 bases; junction bases outside the gene matches: 13. The CDR3 totals 16 residues. Germline CDR1 and CDR2: SGDLS and YYNGEE. The CDR3 nucleotides read TGTGCCAGCAGCGGCGTAGCGGGTCTAGTCTCGGAGACCCAGTACTTC. Translating gives CASSGVAGLVSETQYF.

There are many counts of this clonotype. The chain is built from TRBV2 and TRBJ2-5, with TRBD2 matching 11 bases. The CDR3 is made up of 14 amino acids. In germline, CDR1 is SNHLY, CDR2 FYNNEI. Germline trimming cut 3 bases from V and 7 bases from J; bases unmatched to any gene: 4. The CDR3 region is CASSDPSGRPTQYF. In nucleotides, the CDR3 is TGTGCCAGCAGTGACCCTAGCGGGAGGCCGACCCAGTACTTC.

The V call is TRBV7-9, the J call TRBJ2-1, with D perhaps TRBD1 or TRBD2 (5 bases each). Trimming pared 4 bases from V and 7 bases from J, leaving 17 bases between. Germline values: CDR1 SEHNR, CDR2 FQNEAQ (reference sequence). The CDR3 sequence is 15 residues long. CDR3 sequence: CASSSGTASSNEQFF. Written as DNA, the CDR3 is TGTGCCAGCAGCTCCGGGACCGCCTCATCAAATGAGCAGTTCTTC.

CDR3 DNA sequence: TGTGCCAGCAGCCGGAACCAGGGAGAAGCTTTCTTT. It translates to CASSRNQGEAFF. V usage is TRBV11-3 and J usage is TRBJ1-1; a possible D gene is TRBD1 (5 bases). CDR1 and CDR2 from the germline V gene are SGHNT and YENEEA. There are 12 residues in the CDR3. V lost 5 bases and J 8 bases, leaving 12 bases between the germline ends.

As concerns this clonotype: At one of its ends the junction is not consistent with the germline gene, which may arise from a read error. The rearrangement joins TRBV7-7 to TRBJ2-5; either TRBD1 or TRBD2 may fit D (6 bases each). This CDR3 contains 14 residues. Germline-derived CDR1 and CDR2 are SSHAT and FNYEAQ (reference sequence). For the CDR3, the DNA is TGTGCTAGCAGCTGGGGTCCCAAGGGGGGGACCCAGTACTTC. Protein sequence: CASSWGPKGGTQYF.

As concerns this clonotype: This may be a read error, as it is one base from a much larger clone. This chain connects TRBV7-8 to TRBJ1-5; unclear D gene. Per the germline V gene, CDR1 is SGHVS and CDR2 is FQNEAQ. Trimming removed 8 bases at V and 2 bases at J, with 10 bases between. The CDR3 is 13 amino acids. The CDR3 DNA reads TGTGCCAGCGGCCCGGTGGGCAATCAGCCCCAGCATTTT. It translates to CASGPVGNQPQHF.

CDR3 residues: CSDLRGDGNANTGELFF. In nucleotides, the CDR3 is TGCAGTGATTTGCGCGGAGACGGGAACGCGAACACCGGGGAGCTGTTTTTT. J is TRBJ2-2 and V is TRBV20-1, with a tentative D call TRBD2 (5 bases). The length of the CDR3 is 17 residues. Trimming stripped 7 bases from V and 0 bases from J, with 21 bases between. The V gene's germline CDR1 is DFQATT and CDR2 SNEGSKA (reference sequence).

About this clonotype: A clone one base away is much larger, so this may be a read error. The chain links TRBV12-3 or TRBV12-4 to TRBJ2-5, with D perhaps given as TRBD1 or TRBD2 (5 bases each). With 6 bases removed from V and 9 bases from J, the gap between germline ends came to 29 bases. CDR3 length: 17 amino acids. In nucleotides, the CDR3 is TGTGCCAGCAGCGTAGACCCGGACAAGAAAGGCGTGGAGGCCCAGTACTTC. Protein sequence: CASSVDPDKKGVEAQYF.

The chain has TRBV5-1 and TRBJ2-7; D is unresolved. Germline loops: CDR1 SGHRS, CDR2 YFSETQ. V gave up 1 base and J gave up 2 bases, with 10 bases separating them. The CDR3 is 14 residues long. The CDR3 DNA is TGCGCCAGCAGCTTGATCGGGCGGCCCTACGAGCAGTACTTC. Its protein product is CASSLIGRPYEQYF.

This clonotype showed up just a few times. The gene calls are TRBV5-1 and TRBJ2-5; D ambiguous. The CDR3 loop spans 14 amino acids. In germline, CDR1 is SGHRS, CDR2 YFSETQ. V lost 0 bases, J lost 3 bases, and 9 bases lay in between. CDR3 protein: CASSLEPNKETQYF. Written as DNA, the CDR3 is TGCGCCAGCAGCTTGGAACCCAATAAAGAGACCCAGTACTTC.

CDR3 amino acids: CASSRRVSQYEQYF. The CDR3 DNA follows: TGTGCCAGCAGTAGAAGGGTTAGCCAGTACGAGCAGTACTTC. V and J are TRBV2 and TRBJ2-7; D gene uncertain. V lost 5 bases, J lost 4 bases, and 15 bases lay in between. Germline V gene data show CDR1 as SNHLY and CDR2 as FYNNEI. The CDR3 runs to 14 residues.

This chain joins TRBV29-1 and TRBJ2-7; TRBD1 matches at 9 bases. Germline V gene data show CDR1 as SQVTM and CDR2 as ANQGSEA. The CDR3 is 14 residues long. V dropped 8 bases and J dropped 2; count of bases not matched to a gene: 10. CDR3 sequence (DNA): TGCAGCACGACTTGGGGACAGGGACCCTACGAGCAGTACTTC. Amino acid sequence: CSTTWGQGPYEQYF.